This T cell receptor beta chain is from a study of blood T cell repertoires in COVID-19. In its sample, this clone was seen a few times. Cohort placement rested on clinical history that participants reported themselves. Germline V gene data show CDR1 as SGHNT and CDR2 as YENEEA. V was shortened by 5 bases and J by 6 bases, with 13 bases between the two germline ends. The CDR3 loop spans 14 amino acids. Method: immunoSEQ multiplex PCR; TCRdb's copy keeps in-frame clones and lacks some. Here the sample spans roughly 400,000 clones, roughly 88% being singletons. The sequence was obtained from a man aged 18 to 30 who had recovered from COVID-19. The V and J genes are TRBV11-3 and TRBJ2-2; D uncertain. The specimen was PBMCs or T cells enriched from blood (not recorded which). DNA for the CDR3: TGTGCCAGCAGCGCAGGCGCTGCGTCCGGGGAGCTGTTTTTT. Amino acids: CASSAGAASGELFF.